The text below deals with one T cell receptor beta chain. Its specific antigen is unknown. The germline gene is not matched at one end of the junction; a read error may be the cause. The data originate from a study of tumor and adjacent non-tumor tissue in lung cancer listed by TCRdb under 2018. At the level of the whole study: By cancer type, the cohort comprised eleven to twelve adenocarcinoma patients, a couple of squamous cell carcinoma patients and 1 small cell lung cancer patient. In total, sequencing yielded approximately 130,000,000 productive TCRbeta reads, which works out to an average of about 4.2 million reads per sample. More than 25 paired specimens, one tumor and one normal lung sample per patient, were profiled by TCRbeta CDR3 sequencing. Bulk TCRbeta repertoires were compared between lung tumor tissue and matched distant non-tumor lung tissue obtained from approximately 16 lung cancer patients. Among the approximately 15 patients, ages ranged from roughly 31 to 76 years, about 10 were men and 5 were women, and disease was TNM stage I to III. General conclusions and limits of the study: A significantly larger cumulative share of the repertoire was made up by the top 100 clones in normal lung than in tumor tissue. Tumor tissue showed significantly greater TCR diversity (inverse Simpson) than normal lung tissue (approximately 400 vs 170, P = 0.0075, Mann-Whitney U test). The cohort had only around 14 patients, and the authors noted that larger samples and more detailed clinical data are needed. Because peripheral blood was not sequenced, blood TCRbeta repertoires in the lung cancer patients of the study were not examined. TCR diversity was significantly higher in younger patients, and higher tumor TCR diversity was associated with shorter overall and disease-free survival. The methods do not name the sequencing platform or mention unique molecular identifiers.

Libraries were prepared through multiplex PCR. The instrument was an Illumina HiSeq 2500. TCRbeta libraries were constructed through three rounds of nested PCR with primers (Table S4) according to protocols modified from ARM-PCR. Before sequencing, PCR products of 200-500 bp were cut from the gel and purified using the QIAquick gel extraction kit. In the source study's methods: Trimmomatic was used to clean the reads, FLASH was used to merge the reads into complete CDR3 sequences, and MiTCR was used to assign the reads to V(D)J germline segments. VDJtools was used to compute clonal diversity as the inverse Simpson's index. In-frame sequences lacking a premature stop codon were counted as productive reads. The public reads were quality trimmed at Q25 with fastp and then assembled into clones with MiXCR by TCRdb, keeping productive beta chains. When rows share a CDR3 protein, they turn into one entry using the most common DNA and genes. These V and J calls rely on TCRdb rather than the paper's analysis. This sample gives approximately 100,000 distinct CDR3 sequences in total; more than 55% of them show up just once. The top ten clones comprise roughly 19% of the sample.

Bulk unsorted tissue served as the source for RNA extraction, and RNA quality was assessed using a NanoDrop ND-1000 and an Agilent 2100. Distant non-tumor tissue taken more than 3 cm from the tumor edge was used as the normal lung sample. The donors were newly diagnosed lung cancer patients admitted for thoracic surgery in China from August to November 2014 who had not received prior chemotherapy. Patients with previous radiotherapy or chemotherapy, or with another concurrent cancer, were excluded from the study. Surgical tissue pieces of about 1-2.1 cm3 were preserved in RNAlater solution and were kept at -80 degrees C until use. The germline V gene provides CDR1 MGHRA and CDR2 YSYEKL. Its CDR3 holds 15 amino acids, cysteine through phenylalanine. Here the CDR3 DNA is all that survives: 45 bases in frame from base 1.

The sequence derives from a man between 25 and 39 years old with non-small cell lung cancer. The rearranged segments are TRBV4-1 and TRBJ2-5; TRBD2 could be the D gene, as 5 bases match. The sequencing sample was made of distant non-tumor lung tissue. CDR3 region: CTSSQDRDEEDTQYF. In nucleotide form, the sequence is TGCACCAGCAGCCAAGATCGGGATGAGGAAGATACACAGTACTTC.